Detailed here is one T cell receptor (beta chain). The V and J ends lost 2 bases and 0 bases respectively, with 7 bases between them. The CDR3 extends over 15 amino acids. Germline CDR1 MDHEN, CDR2 SYDVKM. This sample stems from a study of blood T cell repertoires in COVID-19. Whole-study context: The analysed material was cDNA or gDNA that came from T cells, B-cell-depleted T cells, or PBMCs.

Under the authors' procedure: Researchers report that nucleated cell counts were estimated from reference gene primer amplification. Data came from immunoSEQ multiplex PCR; TCRdb stores just in-frame clones and leaves some out. Clone size and V and J calls were adopted from that table, with D and trimming inferred from the DNA. The table lists 140,000 to 150,000 clones, around 89% of them singletons. The genes are TRBV28 and TRBJ2-2, with D possibly TRBD2 on 6 matching bases. The sequencing input was peripheral blood. This sequence was found in a man aged 55 to 70 with active or convalescent COVID-19. The CDR3 region is CASSLGGSNTGELFF. The CDR3 coding sequence is TGTGCCAGCAGTTTAGGGGGGTCGAACACCGGGGAGCTGTTTTTT.